The T cell receptor (beta chain) under discussion was sequenced for a study of blood T cell repertoires in COVID-19. The CDR3 is made up of 15 amino acids. V was cut by 5 bases and J by 2 bases, with 14 bases left in between. Germline V gene data show CDR1 as SEHNR and CDR2 as FQNEAQ (reference sequence). Using immunoSEQ multiplex PCR, the repertoire was profiled, and TCRdb retains in-frame clones only, with some absent. The data hold 180,000 or so clones, with about three quarters observed a single time. The chain uses TRBV7-9 and TRBJ2-3; D may be TRBD1 (6 bases). The receptor comes from an elderly woman with active or convalescent COVID-19. Sequencing was carried out using peripheral blood. DNA for the CDR3: TGTGCCAGCAGCAGAACAGGGAGACACACAGATACGCAGTATTTT. Translating it yields CASSRTGRHTDTQYF.